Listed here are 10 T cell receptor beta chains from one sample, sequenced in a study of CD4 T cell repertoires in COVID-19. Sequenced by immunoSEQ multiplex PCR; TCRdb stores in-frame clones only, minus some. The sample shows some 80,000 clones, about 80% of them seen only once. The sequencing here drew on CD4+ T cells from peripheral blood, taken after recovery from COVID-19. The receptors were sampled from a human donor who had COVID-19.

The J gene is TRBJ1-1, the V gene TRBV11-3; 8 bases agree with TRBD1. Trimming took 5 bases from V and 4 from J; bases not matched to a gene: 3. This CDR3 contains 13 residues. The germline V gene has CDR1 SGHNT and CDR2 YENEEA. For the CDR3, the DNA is TGTGCCAGCAGCGACGGACAGGGCACTGAAGCTTTCTTT. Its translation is CASSDGQGTEAFF.

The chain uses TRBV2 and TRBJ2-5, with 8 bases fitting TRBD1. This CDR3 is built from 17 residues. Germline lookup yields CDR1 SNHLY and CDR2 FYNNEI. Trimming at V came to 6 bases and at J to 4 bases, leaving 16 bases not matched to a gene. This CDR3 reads CASRLSGGAPRGETQYF. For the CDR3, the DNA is TGTGCCAGCAGGTTATCAGGGGGCGCCCCCAGAGGAGAGACCCAGTACTTC.

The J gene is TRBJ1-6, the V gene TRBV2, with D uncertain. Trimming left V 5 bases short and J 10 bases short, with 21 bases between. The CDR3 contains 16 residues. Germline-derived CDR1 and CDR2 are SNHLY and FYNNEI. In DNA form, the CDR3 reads TGTGCCAGCAGTTACCGGACGGGCCGGGTAGACTCACCCCTCCACTTT. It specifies CASSYRTGRVDSPLHF.

The CDR3 nucleotides read TGTGCCAGCTCACCAACGACAGGGGCCGGCTACGAGCAGTACTTC. Protein: CASSPTTGAGYEQYF. V is TRBV18 and J is TRBJ2-7, with 8 nucleotides matching TRBD1. The V gene's germline CDR1 is KGHSH and CDR2 LQKENI. The CDR3 extends over 15 amino acids. The V and J ends lost 2 bases and 3 bases, in that order; junction bases with no gene match: 6.

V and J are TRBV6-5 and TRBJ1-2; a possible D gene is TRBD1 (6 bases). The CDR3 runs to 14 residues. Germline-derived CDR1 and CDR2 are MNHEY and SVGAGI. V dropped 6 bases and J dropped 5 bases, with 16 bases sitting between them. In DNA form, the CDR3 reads TGTGCCAGCAGACTAGGGGGGGGATCTTATGGCTACACCTTC. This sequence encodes CASRLGGGSYGYTF.

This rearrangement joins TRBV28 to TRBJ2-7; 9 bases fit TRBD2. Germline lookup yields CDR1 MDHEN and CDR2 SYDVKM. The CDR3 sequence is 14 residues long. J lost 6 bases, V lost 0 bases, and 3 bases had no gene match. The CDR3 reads CASSLWGGRGEQYF. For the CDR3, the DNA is TGTGCCAGCAGTTTATGGGGCGGGAGGGGCGAGCAGTACTTC.

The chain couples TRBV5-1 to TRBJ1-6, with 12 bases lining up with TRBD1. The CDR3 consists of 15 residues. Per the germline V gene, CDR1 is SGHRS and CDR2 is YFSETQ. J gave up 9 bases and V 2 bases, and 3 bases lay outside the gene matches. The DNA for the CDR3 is TGCGCCAGCAGCTTAGGGACAGGGGGCTTTTCACCCCTCCACTTT. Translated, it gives CASSLGTGGFSPLHF.

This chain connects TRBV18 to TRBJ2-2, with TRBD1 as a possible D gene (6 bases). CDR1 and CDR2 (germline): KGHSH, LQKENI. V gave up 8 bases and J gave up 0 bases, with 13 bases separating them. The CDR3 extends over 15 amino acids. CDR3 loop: CASVRTDANTGELFF. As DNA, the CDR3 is TGTGCCAGCGTAAGGACAGACGCGAACACCGGGGAGCTGTTTTTT. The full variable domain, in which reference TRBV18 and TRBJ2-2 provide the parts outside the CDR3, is NAGVMQNPRHLVRRRGQEARLRCSPMKGHSHVYWYRQLPEEGLKFMVYLQKENIIDESGMPKERFSAEFPKEGPSILRIQQVVRGDSAAYFCASVRTDANTGELFFGEGSRLTVL.

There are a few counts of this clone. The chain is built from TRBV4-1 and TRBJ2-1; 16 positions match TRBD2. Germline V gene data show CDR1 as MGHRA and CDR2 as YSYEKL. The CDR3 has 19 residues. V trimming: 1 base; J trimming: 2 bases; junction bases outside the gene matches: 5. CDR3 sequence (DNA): TGCGCCAGCAGCCAAGCCGGGACTAGCGGGGGGGCAGCCTACAATGAGCAGTTCTTC. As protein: CASSQAGTSGGAAYNEQFF.

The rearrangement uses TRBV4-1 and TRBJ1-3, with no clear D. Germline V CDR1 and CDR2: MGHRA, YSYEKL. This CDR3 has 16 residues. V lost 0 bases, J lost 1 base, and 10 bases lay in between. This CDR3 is CASSQERRTSGNTIYF. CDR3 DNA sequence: TGCGCCAGCAGCCAAGAACGGCGGACGTCTGGAAACACCATATATTTT.